Each of the 22 T cell receptor beta chains below was sequenced from the same sample in a study of radiation and T cells in renal cell carcinoma. Sequencing was performed with immunoSEQ multiplex PCR; in TCRdb, only in-frame clones are kept and a portion is missing. The sample has roughly 170,000 clones, about nine tenths seen once; the top ten hold 10% to 12%. As to time point: blood 4 weeks post-SBRT, at nephrectomy. Treatment: 15 Gy SBRT to primary tumor, nephrectomy 4 weeks later. The material sequenced was blood, taken from a patient whose treatment included radiotherapy and nephrectomy. These receptors all come from a woman between 50 and 59 years old with renal cell carcinoma.

This chain links TRBV6-5 with TRBJ1-2; a weak D match, TRBD1 (6 bases). This CDR3 is built from 13 residues. Trimming took 6 bases from V and 8 from J, leaving 16 bases between them. Germline CDR1 is MNHEY and CDR2 is SVGAGI. The CDR3: CASRPNRVGGYTF. CDR3 nucleotide sequence: TGTGCCAGCAGACCAAACAGGGTGGGAGGCTACACCTTC.

In its sample, this clone was seen a few times. V is TRBV25-1 and J is TRBJ2-5; TRBD1 matches at 9 bases. Losses at the gene ends were 6 bases for V and 5 bases for J; bases not matched to a gene: 16. CDR3 length: 17 amino acids. CDR1 is MGHDK and CDR2 is SYGVNS in the germline V gene. The CDR3 DNA sequence: TGTGCCAGCAGCGTCCGGGACAGGGTCTTTTTTGGGGAGACCCAGTACTTC. Translation gives CASSVRDRVFFGETQYF.

This clone appeared once. V is TRBV5-1 and J is TRBJ1-2; 7 nucleotides line up with TRBD1. Germline loops: CDR1 SGHRS, CDR2 YFSETQ. The CDR3 contains 14 residues. V shed 0 bases and J 6 bases; nucleotides not matched to a gene: 5. For the CDR3, the DNA is TGCGCCAGCAGCTTGGAGGGGGCGCGAGATGGCTACACCTTC. It codes for CASSLEGARDGYTF.

The chain uses TRBV5-1 and TRBJ2-3; 8 nucleotides agree with TRBD1. The trim removed 4 bases at V and 2 bases at J, leaving 6 bases unmatched. The CDR3 has 15 residues. The germline CDR1 and CDR2 sequences are SGHRS and YFSETQ. CDR3 protein: CASSAGQGSTDTQYF. CDR3 in DNA: TGCGCCAGCAGCGCCGGACAGGGCTCCACAGATACGCAGTATTTT.

The chain employs TRBV5-5 and TRBJ2-3; D unclear. Trimming took 1 base from V and 2 from J, leaving 11 bases between them. Germline CDR1 SGHKS, CDR2 YYEKEE (reference sequence). The CDR3 consists of 15 residues. This CDR3 is CASSLSRLNTDTQYF. As DNA, the CDR3 is TGTGCCAGCAGCTTGTCACGGCTAAACACAGATACGCAGTATTTT. Combining the CDR3 with reference TRBV5-5 and TRBJ2-3 gives the whole variable domain DAGVTQSPTHLIKTRGQQVTLRCSPISGHKSVSWYQQVLGQGPQFIFQYYEKEERGRGNFPDRFSARQFPNYSSELNVNALLLGDSALYLCASSLSRLNTDTQYFGPGTRLTVL.

V usage is TRBV29-1 and J usage is TRBJ1-1; D is unclear. Between the trimmed V and J ends, which lost 4 bases and 0 bases, there was a span of 9 bases. The CDR3 totals 13 residues. The germline gives CDR1 SQVTM, CDR2 ANQGSEA. CDR3 amino acids: CSVGLRMNTEAFF. The CDR3 coding sequence is TGCAGCGTTGGACTTCGTATGAACACTGAAGCTTTCTTT.

V usage is TRBV6-5 and J usage is TRBJ2-1; D gene uncertain. Germline values: CDR1 MNHEY, CDR2 SVGAGI. V dropped 5 bases and J dropped 0 bases, with 11 bases sitting between them. This CDR3 has 15 residues. The CDR3: CASSPPRSSYNEQFF. In DNA form, the CDR3 reads TGTGCCAGCAGTCCTCCGCGGTCCTCCTACAATGAGCAGTTCTTC.

The V and J genes are TRBV6-5 and TRBJ1-1, with a possible D match to TRBD1 (5 bases). This CDR3 is 14 amino acids long. Looked up from germline, CDR1 is MNHEY and CDR2 is SVGAGI. Deletions cut 2 bases from V and 5 bases from J, with 12 bases between. The CDR3 sequence is CASSYLGEGTEAFF. In DNA, the CDR3 is TGTGCCAGCAGTTACCTCGGGGAGGGGACTGAAGCTTTCTTT.

This rearrangement joins TRBV6-5 to TRBJ1-2; TRBD1 might be the D (5 bases). The ends were cut back, 5 bases at V and 7 bases at J, with 8 bases in the middle. CDR3 size: 11 residues. Germline CDR1 reads MNHEY; CDR2 reads SVGAGI. The CDR3 spells CASSERGGYTF. The CDR3 DNA reads TGTGCCAGCAGTGAAAGGGGTGGCTACACCTTC.

The chain has TRBV19 and TRBJ1-1; D is ambiguous. The CDR3 loop spans 14 amino acids. V was trimmed by 6 bases and J by 1 base, leaving 12 bases between them. The germline CDR1 and CDR2 sequences are LNHDA and SQIVND (reference sequence). DNA for the CDR3: TGTGCCAGTAGAAGTCGTTTGGAGAACACTGAAGCTTTCTTT. It yields the protein CASRSRLENTEAFF. The full variable domain, completed using reference TRBV19 and TRBJ1-1, is DGGITQSPKYLFRKEGQNVTLSCEQNLNHDAMYWYRQDPGQGLRLIYYSQIVNDFQKGDIAEGYSVSREKKESFPLTVTSAQKNPTAFYLCASRSRLENTEAFFGQGTRLTVV.

The rearrangement uses TRBV5-1 and TRBJ1-6; 7 positions match TRBD1. J lost 7 bases, V lost 0 bases, and 4 bases had no gene match. The CDR3 sequence is 15 residues long. Germline loops: CDR1 SGHRS, CDR2 YFSETQ. The DNA for the CDR3 is TGCGCCAGCAGCTTGGCCTTACAGGGGAATTCACCCCTCCACTTT. Amino acids: CASSLALQGNSPLHF.

Worth noting for this clone: At one end the junction does not follow the germline gene, possibly because of a read error. The chain has TRBV7-3 and TRBJ2-3; weak D call: TRBD2 (7 bases). Looked up from germline, CDR1 is SGHTA and CDR2 is FQGTGA. The CDR3 totals 15 residues. CDR3 coding DNA: TGTGCCAGCAGCTTAAACCGCGGGGGCACGGATACGCAGTATTTT. Translation: CASSLNRGGTDTQYF.

CDR3 DNA sequence: TGCGCCAGCAGCCCGGGACAGGAGAATCAGCCCCAGCATTTT. It codes for CASSPGQENQPQHF. The V and J genes are TRBV5-1 and TRBJ1-5; the match to TRBD1 covers 8 bases. Per the germline V gene, CDR1 is SGHRS and CDR2 is YFSETQ. The J segment lost 4 bases and the V segment lost 4 bases, leaving 4 bases of the junction unmatched. The CDR3 runs to 14 residues.

The CDR3 here is CASSEPHSGVGTDTQYF. DNA for the CDR3: TGCGCCAGCAGTGAGCCCCATAGCGGGGTCGGCACAGATACGCAGTATTTT. This chain joins TRBV10-1 and TRBJ2-3; 8 nucleotides match TRBD2. Germline values: CDR1 WNHNN, CDR2 SYGVQD (reference sequence). V lost 2 bases and J lost 1; bases outside the gene matches: 8. The CDR3 extends over 17 amino acids.

The V and J genes are TRBV30 and TRBJ1-3; D ambiguous. Germline V lookup: CDR1 GTSNPN, CDR2 SVGIG (reference sequence). This CDR3 is 14 amino acids long. Trimming shortened V by 4 bases and J by 1 base, and 11 bases separated the two germline ends. The CDR3 nucleotides are TGTGCCTGGACCTACACCGCATCTGGAAACACCATATATTTT. Protein product: CAWTYTASGNTIYF.

The chain uses TRBV5-1 and TRBJ2-2; D could derive from TRBD1 or TRBD2 (5 bases each). Germline lookup yields CDR1 SGHRS and CDR2 YFSETQ. With 1 base removed from V and 4 bases from J, the gap between germline ends came to 14 bases. The CDR3 spans 16 residues. In DNA form, the CDR3 reads TGCGCCAGCAGCTTGAGGACGGGGCTTAGCACCGGGGAGCTGTTTTTT. This encodes CASSLRTGLSTGELFF.

The chain employs TRBV6-6 and TRBJ2-7; 9 nucleotides match TRBD2. V dropped 2 bases and J dropped 5; count of bases not matched to a gene: 7. CDR3 size: 15 residues. Germline V lookup: CDR1 MNHNY, CDR2 SVGAGI (reference sequence). The CDR3 reads CASSYVRGGGDEQYF. The DNA for the CDR3 is TGTGCCAGCAGTTACGTGCGGGGGGGCGGTGACGAGCAGTACTTC.

This sequence joins TRBV18 and TRBJ2-7, with D perhaps TRBD1 (5 bases). V was clipped by 0 bases and J by 5 bases, with 8 bases between them. Germline CDR1 and CDR2: KGHSH and LQKENI. This CDR3 is 13 amino acids long. The CDR3 nucleotides are TGTGCCAGCTCACCACCATCAGGGAACGAGCAGTACTTC. Its translation is CASSPPSGNEQYF.

The chain carries TRBV19 and TRBJ2-3; 8 bases are a match to TRBD1. Germline values: CDR1 LNHDA, CDR2 SQIVND (reference sequence). The trim removed 7 bases at V and 2 bases at J, leaving 17 bases unmatched. CDR3 size: 18 residues. The CDR3 DNA is TGTGCCAGTAAATCGCGGACAGGGACGACGAAAAACACAGATACGCAGTATTTT. Protein product: CASKSRTGTTKNTDTQYF.

The chain employs TRBV6-6 and TRBJ1-5, with 8 bases fitting TRBD1. The germline V gene encodes CDR1 MNHNY and CDR2 SVGAGI (reference sequence). This CDR3 has 16 residues. The trim removed 8 bases at V and 0 bases at J, leaving 9 bases unmatched. The CDR3 nucleotides are TGTGCCAGCCTCGACAGGGGACGCAATAGCAATCAGCCCCAGCATTTT. This sequence encodes CASLDRGRNSNQPQHF.

The chain carries TRBV5-1 and TRBJ1-1; a weak D match, TRBD1 (5 bases). The germline V gene has CDR1 SGHRS and CDR2 YFSETQ. V lost 4 bases and J 3 bases, leaving 10 bases between the germline ends. CDR3 size: 13 residues. CDR3 sequence reads: CASSTDSYTEAFF. CDR3 DNA sequence: TGCGCCAGCAGCACCGACAGCTACACTGAAGCTTTCTTT.

V and J are TRBV5-6 and TRBJ2-2; 9 nucleotides align to TRBD1. V lost 2 bases and J lost 4; bases outside the gene matches: 3. The CDR3 spans 15 residues. Germline lookup yields CDR1 SGHDT and CDR2 YYEEEE. The CDR3 DNA follows: TGTGCCAGCAGCTTCTTGGGACAGGGCACCGGGGAGCTGTTTTTT. This encodes CASSFLGQGTGELFF. Complete variable domain (other parts from reference TRBV5-6 and TRBJ2-2): DAGVTQSPTHLIKTRGQQVTLRCSPKSGHDTVSWYQQALGQGPQFIFQYYEEEERQRGNFPDRFSGHQFPNYSSELNVNALLLGDSALYLCASSFLGQGTGELFFGEGSRLTVL.